This T cell receptor (beta chain) was found in a study of blood T cell repertoires in COVID-19. The method was immunoSEQ multiplex PCR; TCRdb's version includes in-frame clones alone and lacks a portion of them. Among 300,000 to 350,000 clones listed, approximately 86% were seen once. The CDR3 extends over 14 amino acids. Trimming cost V 3 bases and J 8 bases; bases outside gene matches: 9. Germline assignment: CDR1 DFQATT and CDR2 SNEGSKA (reference sequence). Sequencing was carried out using PBMCs or T cells enriched from blood (not recorded which). The receptor was derived from a woman aged 40 to 50 with acute COVID-19. The gene calls are TRBV20-1 and TRBJ1-1; 10 bases map to TRBD1. The CDR3 loop reads CSASGGDRGPEAFF. CDR3 DNA: TGCAGTGCTAGTGGAGGGGACAGGGGCCCCGAAGCTTTCTTT.